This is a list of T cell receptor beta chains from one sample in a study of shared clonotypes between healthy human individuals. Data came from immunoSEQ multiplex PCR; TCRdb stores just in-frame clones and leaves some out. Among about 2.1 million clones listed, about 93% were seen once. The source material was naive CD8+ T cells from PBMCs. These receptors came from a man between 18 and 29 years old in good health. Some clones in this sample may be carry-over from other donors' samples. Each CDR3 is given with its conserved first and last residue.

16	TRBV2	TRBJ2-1	CASSERTSGSRDEQFF
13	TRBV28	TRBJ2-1	CASSLVGLNEQFF
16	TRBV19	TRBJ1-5	CASSGRRGYSNQPQHF
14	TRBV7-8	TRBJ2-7	CASSLGAGGYEQYF
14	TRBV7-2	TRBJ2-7	CASSFSGRAYEQYF
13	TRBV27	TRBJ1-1	CASRTRENTEAFF
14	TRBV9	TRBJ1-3	CASSVEPKRDTIYF
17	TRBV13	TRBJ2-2	CASSLVSGRATTGELFF
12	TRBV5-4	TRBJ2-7	CASSFHRYEQYF
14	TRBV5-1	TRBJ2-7	CASSSANRGNEQYF
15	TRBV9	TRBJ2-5	CASSVPEGGQETQYF
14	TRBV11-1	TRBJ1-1	CASSLEGWNTEAFF
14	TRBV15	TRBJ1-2	CATSPTGGASGYTF
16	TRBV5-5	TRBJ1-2	CASSPPGGVPNYGYTF
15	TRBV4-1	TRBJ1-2	CASSQGTGANYGYTF
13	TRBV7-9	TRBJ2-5	CASSFLPRETQYF
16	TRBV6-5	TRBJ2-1	CASSYSSGEYHNEQFF
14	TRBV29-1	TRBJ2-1	CSAAFGLGYNEQFF
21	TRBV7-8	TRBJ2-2	CASSLAFMGLAGSIPTGELFF
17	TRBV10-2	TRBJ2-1	CASSVNSGRGTYNEQFF
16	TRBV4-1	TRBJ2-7	CASSQRVASGSYEQYF
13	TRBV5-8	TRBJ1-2	CASSLGYNYGYTF
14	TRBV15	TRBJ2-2	CATLEKGGTGELFF
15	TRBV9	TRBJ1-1	CASTYPEGMNTEAFF
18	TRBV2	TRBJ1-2	CASSLDPGSPLLNYGYTF
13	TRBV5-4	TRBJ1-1	CASSLGSETEAFF
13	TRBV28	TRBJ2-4	CASSLARRAIQYF
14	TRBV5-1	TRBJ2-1	CASSFDRASPEQFF
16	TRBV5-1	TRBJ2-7	CASSLAQRTGFYEQYF
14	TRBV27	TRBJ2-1	CASSLRQGGNEQFF
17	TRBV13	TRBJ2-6	CASSSRGAVSGANVLTF
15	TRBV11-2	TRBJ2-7	CASSLSASGDYEQYF
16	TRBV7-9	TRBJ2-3	CASSLRLAGVPDTQYF
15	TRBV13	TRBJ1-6	CASSSAAGLGSPLHF
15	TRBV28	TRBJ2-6	CASSFWISGANVLTF
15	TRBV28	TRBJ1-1	CATGADWGSGTEAFF
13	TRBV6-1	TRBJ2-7	CASSDTSWYEQYF